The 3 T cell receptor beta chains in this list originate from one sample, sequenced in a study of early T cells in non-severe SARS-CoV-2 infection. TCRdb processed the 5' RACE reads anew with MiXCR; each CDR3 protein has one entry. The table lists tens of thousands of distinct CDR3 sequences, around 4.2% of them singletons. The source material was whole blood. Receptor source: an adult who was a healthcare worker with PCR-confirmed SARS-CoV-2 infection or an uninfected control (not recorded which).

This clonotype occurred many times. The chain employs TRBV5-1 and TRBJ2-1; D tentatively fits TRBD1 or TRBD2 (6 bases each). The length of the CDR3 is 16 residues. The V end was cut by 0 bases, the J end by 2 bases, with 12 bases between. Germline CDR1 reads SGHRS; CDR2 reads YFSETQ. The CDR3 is CASSLERGTTYNEQFF. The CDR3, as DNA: TGCGCCAGCAGCTTGGAACGCGGGACAACCTACAATGAGCAGTTCTTC.

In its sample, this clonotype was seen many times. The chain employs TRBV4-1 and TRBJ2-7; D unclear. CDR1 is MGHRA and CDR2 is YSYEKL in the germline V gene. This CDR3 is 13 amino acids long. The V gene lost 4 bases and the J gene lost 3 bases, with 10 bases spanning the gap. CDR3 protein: CASSPYDNYEQYF. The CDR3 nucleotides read TGCGCCAGCAGCCCCTACGACAACTACGAGCAGTACTTC.

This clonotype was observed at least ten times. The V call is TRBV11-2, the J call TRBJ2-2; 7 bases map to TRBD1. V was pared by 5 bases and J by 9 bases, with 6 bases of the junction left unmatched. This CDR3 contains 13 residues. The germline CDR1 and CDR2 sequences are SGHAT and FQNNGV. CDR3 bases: TGTGCCAGCAGCCTGACAGGGTCCCGGGAGCTGTTTTTT. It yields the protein CASSLTGSRELFF.